This T cell receptor beta chain was captured in a study of T cells in Graves' hyperthyroidism and ophthalmopathy. The germline V gene has CDR1 SEHNR and CDR2 FQNEAQ (reference sequence). The CDR3 totals 12 residues. V lost 0 bases and J 5 bases, leaving 2 bases between the germline ends. Amplified TCR beta CDR3 regions came from RNA transcripts. HTBI primers were used for first-round RT-PCR of the TCR CDR3. Each CDR3 protein is one row after TCRdb ran MiXCR on the multiplex PCR reads. This table holds about 360,000 distinct CDR3 sequences, less than 15% found once. V usage is TRBV7-9 and J usage is TRBJ1-5; D unclear. What was sequenced was blood. This clonotype was obtained from a woman younger than 35 with Graves' hyperthyroidism. CDR3 sequence: CASSLAYQPQHF. DNA of the CDR3: TGTGCCAGCAGCTTAGCCTATCAGCCCCAGCATTTT.